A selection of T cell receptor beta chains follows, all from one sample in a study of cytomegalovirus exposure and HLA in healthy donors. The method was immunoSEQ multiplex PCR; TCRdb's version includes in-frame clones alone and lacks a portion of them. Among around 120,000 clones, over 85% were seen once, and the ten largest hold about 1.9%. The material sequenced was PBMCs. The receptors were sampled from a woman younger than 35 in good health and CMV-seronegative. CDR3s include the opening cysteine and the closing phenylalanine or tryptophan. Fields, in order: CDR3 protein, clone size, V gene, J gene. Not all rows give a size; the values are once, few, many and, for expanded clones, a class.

CDR3aa: CASSWGQSYEQYF; abundance: few; v_gene: TRBV7-2; j_gene: TRBJ2-7
CDR3aa: CASSLAFRGRVQFF; abundance: once; v_gene: TRBV5-1; j_gene: TRBJ2-1
CDR3aa: CASSSPGQTGTSGRAAYNEQFF; abundance: .; v_gene: TRBV7-3; j_gene: TRBJ2-1
CDR3aa: CASSLSAGGASNYGYTF; abundance: .; v_gene: TRBV27; j_gene: TRBJ1-2
CDR3aa: CASSRTQGAGDTQYF; abundance: .; v_gene: TRBV9; j_gene: TRBJ2-3
CDR3aa: CASGGRGKPYF; abundance: .; v_gene: TRBV21-1; j_gene: TRBJ2-7
CDR3aa: CASSFPGLAGYETQYF; abundance: .; v_gene: TRBV19; j_gene: TRBJ2-5
CDR3aa: CAWTPVEGNYGYTF; abundance: .; v_gene: TRBV30; j_gene: TRBJ1-2
CDR3aa: CASSPQDRRVDYGYTF; abundance: .; v_gene: TRBV9; j_gene: TRBJ1-2
CDR3aa: CASSGTGSYGKLFF; abundance: .; v_gene: TRBV2; j_gene: TRBJ1-4
CDR3aa: CASMQGVGNTIYF; abundance: .; v_gene: TRBV25-1; j_gene: TRBJ1-3
CDR3aa: CASSGPRRDGYTF; abundance: .; v_gene: TRBV7-9; j_gene: TRBJ1-2
CDR3aa: CASVEGVDTQYF; abundance: .; v_gene: TRBV28; j_gene: TRBJ2-3
CDR3aa: CASSLRQTGNTEAFF; abundance: few; v_gene: TRBV5-4; j_gene: TRBJ1-1
CDR3aa: CASDLTGGEINEQFF; abundance: .; v_gene: TRBV5-5; j_gene: TRBJ2-1
CDR3aa: CASSEPGQNYGYTF; abundance: .; v_gene: TRBV25-1; j_gene: TRBJ1-2
CDR3aa: CASSSSGTGGDEQYF; abundance: .; v_gene: TRBV28; j_gene: TRBJ2-7
CDR3aa: CASSSPGQGVYGYTF; abundance: .; v_gene: TRBV7-9; j_gene: TRBJ1-2
CDR3aa: CASSIRAYTGFAEKLFF; abundance: .; v_gene: TRBV19; j_gene: TRBJ1-4
CDR3aa: CASSKWDSPSEQYF; abundance: .; v_gene: TRBV11-2; j_gene: TRBJ2-7
CDR3aa: CASSSRDRGNSPLHF; abundance: .; v_gene: TRBV7-6; j_gene: TRBJ1-6
CDR3aa: CASSLELNSYEQYF; abundance: .; v_gene: TRBV7-9; j_gene: TRBJ2-7
CDR3aa: CASRGAGDTDTQYF; abundance: .; v_gene: TRBV28; j_gene: TRBJ2-3
CDR3aa: CASNPFWSSGFEQYF; abundance: few; v_gene: TRBV21-1; j_gene: TRBJ2-7
CDR3aa: CASSSFGTSGHTGELFF; abundance: .; v_gene: TRBV28; j_gene: TRBJ2-2
CDR3aa: CASSIWPGQGLNSPLHF; abundance: .; v_gene: TRBV19; j_gene: TRBJ1-6
CDR3aa: CASSWGRRNTEAFF; abundance: .; v_gene: TRBV5-1; j_gene: TRBJ1-1
CDR3aa: CASSGQAYNEQFF; abundance: .; v_gene: TRBV25-1; j_gene: TRBJ2-1
CDR3aa: CASSPDPGETQYF; abundance: once; v_gene: TRBV7-2; j_gene: TRBJ2-5
CDR3aa: CASSDVGGEAFF; abundance: .; v_gene: TRBV2; j_gene: TRBJ1-1
CDR3aa: CASSSRGPDRGEQYF; abundance: .; v_gene: TRBV28; j_gene: TRBJ2-7
CDR3aa: CASAPDREETQYF; abundance: .; v_gene: TRBV12-5; j_gene: TRBJ2-5
CDR3aa: CASSLAEVRYGYTF; abundance: .; v_gene: TRBV5-1; j_gene: TRBJ1-2
CDR3aa: CASIVGQGGYEQYF; abundance: .; v_gene: TRBV23-1; j_gene: TRBJ2-7
CDR3aa: CGGGPPHNEQFF; abundance: .; v_gene: TRBV28; j_gene: TRBJ2-1
CDR3aa: CASSTGSGGALLF; abundance: .; v_gene: TRBV27; j_gene: TRBJ2-7
CDR3aa: CASSLTDLNEKLFF; abundance: .; v_gene: TRBV11-2; j_gene: TRBJ1-4
CDR3aa: CASSLGTGVYEQYF; abundance: .; v_gene: TRBV13; j_gene: TRBJ2-7
CDR3aa: CASSSTGNGYTF; abundance: .; v_gene: TRBV14; j_gene: TRBJ1-2
CDR3aa: CASSSVAGTSGTGELFF; abundance: .; v_gene: TRBV5-1; j_gene: TRBJ2-2
CDR3aa: CASSLGGSSYEQYF; abundance: once; v_gene: TRBV5-1; j_gene: TRBJ2-7
CDR3aa: CASSLAAGGNTGELFF; abundance: .; v_gene: TRBV5-1; j_gene: TRBJ2-2
CDR3aa: CASGLSGGRSYEQYF; abundance: .; v_gene: TRBV12-5; j_gene: TRBJ2-7
CDR3aa: CASQLERTGELFF; abundance: .; v_gene: TRBV5-6; j_gene: TRBJ2-2
CDR3aa: CASSGGLYNEQFF; abundance: .; v_gene: TRBV9; j_gene: TRBJ2-1
CDR3aa: CAIRTGVGYEQYF; abundance: once; v_gene: TRBV10-3; j_gene: TRBJ2-7
CDR3aa: CAWRHQSGRNTIYF; abundance: once; v_gene: TRBV30; j_gene: TRBJ1-3
CDR3aa: CASRPTGSAAFF; abundance: .; v_gene: TRBV7-2; j_gene: TRBJ1-1
CDR3aa: CASSPYSGSYEQYF; abundance: once; v_gene: TRBV4-2; j_gene: TRBJ2-7
CDR3aa: CASSPLPGQGASEAFF; abundance: once; v_gene: TRBV6-6; j_gene: TRBJ1-1
CDR3aa: CASDAGATDTQYF; abundance: .; v_gene: TRBV25-1; j_gene: TRBJ2-3
CDR3aa: CASSRDRGIIDEQFF; abundance: .; v_gene: TRBV5-4; j_gene: TRBJ2-1
CDR3aa: CASSLADRGDTQYF; abundance: .; v_gene: TRBV5-1; j_gene: TRBJ2-3
CDR3aa: CASSEQGYFSYNSPLHF; abundance: .; v_gene: TRBV2; j_gene: TRBJ1-6
CDR3aa: CASSGQGAFTSSREQYF; abundance: .; v_gene: TRBV2; j_gene: TRBJ2-7
CDR3aa: CASSRDRDNYGYTF; abundance: .; v_gene: TRBV4-1; j_gene: TRBJ1-2
CDR3aa: CASSEAVRGLRGYTF; abundance: .; v_gene: TRBV6-1; j_gene: TRBJ1-2
CDR3aa: CASRPDRGGQETQYF; abundance: .; v_gene: TRBV27; j_gene: TRBJ2-5